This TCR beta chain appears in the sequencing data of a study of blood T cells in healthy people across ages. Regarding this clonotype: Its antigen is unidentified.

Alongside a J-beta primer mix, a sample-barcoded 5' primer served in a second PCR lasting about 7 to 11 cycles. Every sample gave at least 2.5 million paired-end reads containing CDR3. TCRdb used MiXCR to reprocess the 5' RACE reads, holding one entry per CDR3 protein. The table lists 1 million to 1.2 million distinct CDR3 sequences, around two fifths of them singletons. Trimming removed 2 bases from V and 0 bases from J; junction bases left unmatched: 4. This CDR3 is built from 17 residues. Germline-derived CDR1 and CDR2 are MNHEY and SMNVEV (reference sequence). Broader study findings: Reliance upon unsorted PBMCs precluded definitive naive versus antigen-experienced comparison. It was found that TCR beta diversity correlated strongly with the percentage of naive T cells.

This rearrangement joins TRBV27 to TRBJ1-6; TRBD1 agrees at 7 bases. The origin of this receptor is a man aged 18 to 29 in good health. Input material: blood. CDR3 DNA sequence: TGTGCCAGCAGTTTAATGGGACAGAGCTCCTATAATTCACCCCTCCACTTT. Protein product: CASSLMGQSSYNSPLHF.